This TCR beta chain appears in the sequencing data of a study of early T cells in non-severe SARS-CoV-2 infection. Study-level points and caveats: VDJdb matching, biased toward anti-spike CD8 responses, missed private and CD4 specificities.

From the 5' RACE reads, TCRdb called clonotypes with MiXCR, one entry per CDR3 protein. The top ten hold 5% to 7% of the sample, which has tens of thousands of distinct CDR3 sequences, around 15% seen once. For this clonotype: Its antigen remains unidentified.

The material sequenced was whole blood. The clonotype originates from an adult who was a healthcare worker with PCR-confirmed SARS-CoV-2 infection or an uninfected control (not recorded which).

The CDR3 DNA reads TGTGCCAGCAGCTCAGTCACGAGGGGGGCCGGAGGCACGCAGTATTTT. Protein product: CASSSVTRGAGGTQYF. This sequence joins TRBV7-2 and TRBJ2-3; D assignment may be TRBD1 or TRBD2 (6 bases each). Germline CDR1 is SGHTA and CDR2 is FQGNSA. The CDR3 is 16 amino acids. Trimming cost V 4 bases and J 9 bases, with 23 bases left between them.